The 28 T cell receptor beta chains below were found in one sample sequenced in a study of tumor-infiltrating lymphocytes in oesophageal squamous cell carcinoma. TCRdb re-derived calls from the PCR reads in MiXCR, one entry per CDR3 protein. The sample lists some 14,000 distinct CDR3 sequences; under 60% were seen once. Sequenced input: blood. These receptors were obtained from a male donor with esophageal squamous cell carcinoma.

This chain uses TRBV11-2 with TRBJ2-6; D unresolved. The V end was cut by 5 bases, the J end by 18 bases, with 8 bases between. CDR1 is SGHAT, CDR2 FQNNGV, per germline. This CDR3 is 9 amino acids long. The CDR3 sequence is CASSRWATF. CDR3 DNA: TGTGCCAGCAGCCGCTGGGCGACTTTC.

Note on this clonotype: The conserved final phenylalanine or tryptophan is absent from the CDR3, which likely points to a read error. It is unclear where the CDR3 begins or ends on the DNA, so no DNA is shown, and the CDR3 is as TCRdb lists it. This chain connects TRBV7-6 to TRBJ2-5; the D segment call TRBD1 is taken from the table without a DNA check. CDR1 and CDR2 from the germline V gene are SGHVS and FNYEAQ. The CDR3 is 17 residues long, ends included. CDR3 sequence reads: CASSSGQGDYNEQFFGA.

In this sample, this clonotype turned up once. The V and J genes are TRBV7-3 and TRBJ2-5; D not certain. Gene TRBJ2-1 matches the end of the DNA better, so the J call may be wrong. This CDR3 has 13 residues. From germline, CDR1 is SGHTA and CDR2 FQGTGA. The CDR3 is CASSFLPLGEQFF. CDR3 nucleotide sequence: TGTGCCAGCAGCTTCCTTCCGCTCGGCGAGCAGTTCTTC.

The chain has TRBV11-2 and TRBJ2-1; 11 positions agree with TRBD2. The CDR3 length is 16 residues. V dropped 3 bases and J dropped 5; count of bases not matched to a gene: 6. Per germline, CDR1 SGHAT and CDR2 FQNNGV. The CDR3 spells CASSFQLAGGNNEQFF. DNA of the CDR3: TGTGCCAGCAGCTTTCAGCTAGCGGGGGGAAACAATGAGCAGTTCTTC.

The V gene is TRBV7-2, the J gene TRBJ1-2; 10 bases align to TRBD1. Germline loops: CDR1 SGHTA, CDR2 FQGNSA. This CDR3 has 15 amino acids. The trim removed 4 bases at V and 7 bases at J, leaving 9 bases unmatched. Written as DNA, the CDR3 is TGTGCCAGCAGCTCAGAAGACGGGACAGGGGCTGGCTACACCTTC. Translation: CASSSEDGTGAGYTF.

The chain links TRBV7-2 to TRBJ2-5; TRBD2 agrees at 11 bases. Germline V CDR1 and CDR2: SGHTA, FQGNSA. This CDR3 spans 15 amino acids. The V and J ends lost 2 bases and 2 bases, in that order; junction bases with no gene match: 1. The CDR3 loop is CASSLLAGGQETQYF. The DNA for the CDR3 is TGTGCCAGCAGCTTACTAGCGGGGGGTCAAGAGACCCAGTACTTC.

The V gene is TRBV12-3 or TRBV12-4, the J gene TRBJ2-1, with D tentatively TRBD2 (5 bases). TRBJ2-7 matches the DNA end more closely, so the J call is doubtful. The CDR3 is made up of 13 amino acids. The CDR3 is CASRGRLDYEQYF. The CDR3 DNA reads as TGTGCCAGCCGAGGGCGTTTGGACTACGAGCAGTACTTC.

The J gene is TRBJ1-1, the V gene TRBV7-2; D gene unclear. CDR1 SGHTA and CDR2 FQGNSA come from the germline V gene. The CDR3 runs 13 residues. Trimming pared 1 base from V and 4 bases from J, leaving 7 bases between. The CDR3: CASSLGSLTEAFF. The CDR3 nucleotides are TGTGCCAGCAGCTTAGGGTCTCTCACTGAAGCTTTCTTT.

The V call is TRBV7-2, the J call TRBJ1-5; 9 bases map to TRBD1. The V and J ends lost 2 bases and 0 bases, in that order; junction bases with no gene match: 8. This CDR3 contains 18 residues. Germline CDR1 is SGHTA and CDR2 is FQGNSA. The CDR3 loop reads CASSLFRGTGNSNQPQHF. DNA of the CDR3: TGTGCCAGCAGCTTATTTCGGGGGACAGGGAATAGCAATCAGCCCCAGCATTTT.

V is TRBV28 and J is TRBJ2-1; weak D call: TRBD1 (5 bases). The closer fit of TRBJ2-5 to the DNA end suggests the J call may be wrong. Germline values: CDR1 MDHEN, CDR2 SYDVKM. This CDR3 contains 12 residues. The CDR3 DNA reads as TGTGCCAGCAGTGCAGGGCGAGAGACCCAGTACTTC. Translating gives CASSAGRETQYF.

The chain combines TRBV7-6 with TRBJ2-5; weak D call: TRBD2 (6 bases). The germline CDR1 and CDR2 sequences are SGHVS and FNYEAQ. V was trimmed by 5 bases and J by 4 bases, leaving 17 bases between them. This CDR3 has 15 amino acids. The CDR3 nucleotides read TGTGCCAGCAGCCCCCGGGAGACAGATGGAGAGACCCAGTACTTC. It encodes CASSPRETDGETQYF.

The chain is built from TRBV7-9 and TRBJ2-5; D is uncertain. The CDR3 is 13 amino acids. The V gene's germline CDR1 is SEHNR and CDR2 FQNEAQ (reference sequence). Trimming took 2 bases from V and 3 from J, leaving 7 bases between them. The CDR3 DNA sequence: TGTGCCAGCAGCTTACGGGCTGAAGAGACCCAGTACTTC. It is translated as CASSLRAEETQYF.

In DNA form, the CDR3 reads TGTGCCAGCAGCTTAGGTGTGAGGGGCCAGAATGAGCAGTTCTTC. It codes for CASSLGVRGQNEQFF. The chain joins TRBV7-2 to TRBJ2-3, with D perhaps matching TRBD1 or TRBD2 (5 bases each). Near its end, the DNA agrees better with TRBJ2-1, so the J call may be wrong. The length of the CDR3 is 15 residues. Germline CDR1 and CDR2: SGHTA and FQGNSA.

This clonotype has a count of ten or more. The chain carries TRBV6-1 and TRBJ2-7, with D possibly being TRBD1 (6 bases). CDR1 is MNHNS, CDR2 SASEGT, per germline. V lost 3 bases to trimming and J lost 6 bases, with 15 bases between them. This CDR3 comprises 14 residues. CDR3: CASSDADSKLEQYF. CDR3 nucleotides: TGTGCCAGCAGTGACGCGGACAGTAAACTCGAGCAGTACTTC.

This clonotype was observed at least ten times. The gene calls are TRBV19 and TRBJ2-1, with TRBD1 matching over 8 bases. Losses at the gene ends were 4 bases for V and 0 bases for J; bases not matched to a gene: 14. Looked up from germline, CDR1 is LNHDA and CDR2 is SQIVND (reference sequence). This CDR3 spans 19 amino acids. CDR3: CASSTLPGTGLSSYNEQFF. The DNA for the CDR3 is TGTGCCAGTAGTACCTTACCCGGGACAGGTTTGAGCTCCTACAATGAGCAGTTCTTC.

V usage is TRBV7-8 and J usage is TRBJ2-1, with D unclear. The DNA end lines up better with TRBJ2-7; the J call may be wrong. Germline CDR1 SGHVS, CDR2 FQNEAQ. The CDR3 has 13 amino acids. CDR3 in amino acids: CASSLNPIYEQYF. The DNA for the CDR3 is TGTGCCAGCAGCTTAAATCCGATTTACGAGCAGTACTTC.

The chain has TRBV12-3 or TRBV12-4 and TRBJ2-5; a weak D match, TRBD1 (8 bases). V lost 7 bases and J lost 11, with 29 bases in between. This CDR3 is 16 amino acids long. The CDR3 DNA is TGTGCCAGCACCGCGGGGGTGGGGCAGGGGGCTAATGAGCAGTACTTC. Its translation: CASTAGVGQGANEQYF.

J is TRBJ1-1 and V is TRBV7-8, with no clear D. Germline-derived CDR1 and CDR2 are SGHVS and FQNEAQ. V was trimmed by 1 base and J by 4 bases, leaving 16 bases between them. The CDR3 extends over 16 amino acids. This chain's CDR3 is CASSLVSGIGVTEAFF. The CDR3 DNA reads as TGTGCCAGCAGCTTAGTTTCGGGGATCGGTGTCACTGAAGCTTTCTTT.

This rearrangement joins TRBV7-6 to TRBJ1-3; a possible D gene is TRBD1 (6 bases). Trimming pared 0 bases from V and 8 bases from J, leaving 26 bases between. The CDR3 consists of 19 residues. Looked up from germline, CDR1 is SGHVS and CDR2 is FNYEAQ. The CDR3 protein is CASSLAPLQTGGGQDTIYF. The CDR3 nucleotides are TGTGCCAGCAGCTTAGCCCCTCTGCAGACAGGTGGTGGTCAAGACACCATATATTTT.

This clonotype was seen a few times. The J gene is TRBJ2-4, the V gene TRBV7-2; 9 bases align to TRBD2. The CDR3 is 16 residues long. Per the germline V gene, CDR1 is SGHTA and CDR2 is FQGNSA. V was clipped by 5 bases and J by 8 bases; unmatched bases: 13. The CDR3 loop reads CASSLQGGRAADIQYF. As DNA, the CDR3 is TGTGCCAGCAGCCTCCAGGGCGGGAGGGCGGCGGACATTCAGTACTTC. Looking up the rest from reference TRBV7-2 and TRBJ2-4 gives the full variable domain: GAGVSQSPSNKVTEKGKDVELRCDPISGHTALYWYRQSLGQGLEFLIYFQGNSAPDKSGLPSDRFSAERTGGSVSTLTIQRTQQEDSAVYLCASSLQGGRAADIQYFGAGTRLSVL.

The table lists this clonotype with a few counts. The gene calls are TRBV12-3 or TRBV12-4 and TRBJ2-1; unclear D gene. The DNA matches TRBJ2-7 better at its end, which makes the J call doubtful. The CDR3 is 11 residues long. The CDR3 nucleotides read TGTGCCAGCAGTTTCGGCTACGAGCAGTACTTC. Protein sequence: CASSFGYEQYF.

V and J are TRBV7-3 and TRBJ2-7; 9 bases agree with TRBD2. The junction had 20 bases not matched to a gene; V was cut back by 5 bases and J by 3 bases. The germline gives CDR1 SGHTA, CDR2 FQGTGA. The length of the CDR3 is 19 residues. CDR3 sequence reads: CASSRHAVAGAGLHYEQYF. The CDR3 nucleotides are TGTGCCAGCAGCCGACATGCGGTAGCGGGGGCCGGTCTTCACTACGAGCAGTACTTC.

The chain combines TRBV12-3 or TRBV12-4 with TRBJ2-2; D uncertain. CDR3 length: 14 amino acids. V was clipped by 4 bases and J by 3 bases, with 9 bases between them. CDR3 DNA sequence: TGTGCCAGCAGTTCCCAAAGGGACACCGGGGAGCTGTTTTTT. It codes for CASSSQRDTGELFF.

This clonotype was counted a few times. Here the CDR3 omits its conserved ending phenylalanine or tryptophan, so a read error is the likely source. The DNA is omitted, as the CDR3 cannot be located on it reliably, and the CDR3 follows TCRdb's listing. CDR3 amino acids: CASSLVYSGGSNEQFFGP. The chain links TRBV7-6 to TRBJ2-3; TRBD1, the D gene given by the table, was not confirmed from the DNA. The CDR3 region is 18 residues in length, termini included. Germline V gene data show CDR1 as SGHVS and CDR2 as FNYEAQ.

The V and J genes are TRBV28 and TRBJ2-3, with no clear D. CDR3 length equals 14 residues. Germline CDR1 MDHEN, CDR2 SYDVKM. V shed 2 bases and J shed 2 bases, with 8 bases lying between them. The CDR3 DNA sequence: TGTGCCAGCAGTTTACAGCGTTACACAGATACGCAGTATTTT. Encoded protein: CASSLQRYTDTQYF.

This clonotype was observed at least ten times. Compared with germline, one end of the junction differs, possibly owing to a read error. The rearrangement joins TRBV5-4 to TRBJ1-3, with 10 bases lining up with TRBD1. Germline V gives CDR1 SGHNT, CDR2 YYREEE (reference sequence). The CDR3 has 18 amino acids. As DNA, the CDR3 is TGCGCCAGCAGCTCTACCCGACAGGGGGCTAACTCTGGAAACACCATATATTTT. Translated, it gives CASSSTRQGANSGNTIYF.

This clonotype was counted ten times or more. The rearrangement uses TRBV11-2 and TRBJ1-2, with 9 bases identical to TRBD1. Germline assignment: CDR1 SGHAT and CDR2 FQNNGV. The V and J ends lost 5 bases and 6 bases, in that order; junction bases with no gene match: 1. CDR3 length: 12 amino acids. CDR3 region: CASSDRGDGYTF. The DNA for the CDR3 is TGTGCCAGCAGCGACAGGGGGGATGGCTACACCTTC.

This clonotype was observed at least ten times. No DNA is shown, since the ends of the CDR3 on it are uncertain; the CDR3 is the one TCRdb lists. V gene TRBV27 combines with J gene TRBJ2-6; the table's D gene call, TRBD1, was not cross checked with the DNA. The CDR3 adds up to 18 amino acids, both ends counted. Germline V lookup: CDR1 MNHEY, CDR2 SMNVEV (reference sequence). CDR3 sequence: CASSLFASSGEFWLHLRF.